This T cell receptor beta chain was obtained from a study of CD8 T cells in ankylosing spondylitis. Each CDR3 protein is one row after TCRdb ran MiXCR on the 5' RACE reads. The table lists 300,000 to 400,000 distinct CDR3 sequences, approximately 20% of them singletons. This clonotype was observed a few times. Its specificity is unknown. Study-level points and caveats: About 8 highly homologous variants formed a TCR beta motif that appeared characteristic of ankylosing spondylitis blood.

V was pared by 0 bases and J by 0 bases, with 8 bases between. Per the germline V gene, CDR1 is SGHDN and CDR2 is FVKESK. The CDR3 is made up of 15 amino acids. The material sequenced was blood, either unsorted or a sorted T cell fraction (not recorded which). The chain has TRBV14 and TRBJ1-2; D may be TRBD1 (6 bases). The source is a male donor with ankylosing spondylitis. Written as DNA, the CDR3 is TGTGCCAGCAGCCAAGAGAACAGGGCTAACTATGGCTACACCTTC. This sequence encodes CASSQENRANYGYTF. The full variable domain, rest sourced from reference TRBV14 and TRBJ1-2, is EAGVTQFPSHSVIEKGQTVTLRCDPISGHDNLYWYRRVMGKEIKFLLHFVKESKQDESGMPNNRFLAERTGGTYSTLKVQPAELEDSGVYFCASSQENRANYGYTFGSGTRLTVV.